The T cell receptor beta chain described here comes from a study of response to subunit inactivated influenza vaccine. Whole-study findings and limits: Few additional T cells are recruited per seasonal influenza vaccination, authors suggested.

From the RT-PCR reads, TCRdb called clonotypes with MiXCR, one entry per CDR3 protein. This sample has around 480,000 distinct CDR3 sequences; approximately 11% occur once, and the top ten carry about 12%. The sample holds a few counts of this clonotype. The antigen remains unidentified. Per germline, CDR1 SGDLS and CDR2 YYNGEE. The junction had 8 bases not matched to a gene; V was cut back by 7 bases and J by 5 bases. This CDR3 has 14 amino acids. The receptor comes from a man aged 50-60 years who received an inactivated influenza vaccine. The starting material was PBMCs from blood, obtained 35 to 45 days after vaccination. The rearrangement joins TRBV9 to TRBJ2-5; 10 bases line up with TRBD1. The CDR3 DNA is TGTGCCAGCTCCAGGGACAGGGGTTTGGAGACCCAGTACTTC. Amino acid sequence: CASSRDRGLETQYF.